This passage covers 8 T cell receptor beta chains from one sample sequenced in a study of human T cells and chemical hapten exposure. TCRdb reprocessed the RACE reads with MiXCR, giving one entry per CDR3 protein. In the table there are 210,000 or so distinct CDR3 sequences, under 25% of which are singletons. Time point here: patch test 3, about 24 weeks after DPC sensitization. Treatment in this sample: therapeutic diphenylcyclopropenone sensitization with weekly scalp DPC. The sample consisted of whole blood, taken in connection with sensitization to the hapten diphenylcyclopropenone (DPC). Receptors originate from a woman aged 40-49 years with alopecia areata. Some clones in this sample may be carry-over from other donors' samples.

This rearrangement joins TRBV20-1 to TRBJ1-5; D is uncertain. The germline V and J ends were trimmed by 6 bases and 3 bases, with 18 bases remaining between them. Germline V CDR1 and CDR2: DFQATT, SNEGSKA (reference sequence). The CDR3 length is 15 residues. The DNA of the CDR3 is TGCAGTGCCCAGCGGCCCCCTGTGTCCAATCAGCCCCAGCATTTT. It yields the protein CSAQRPPVSNQPQHF.

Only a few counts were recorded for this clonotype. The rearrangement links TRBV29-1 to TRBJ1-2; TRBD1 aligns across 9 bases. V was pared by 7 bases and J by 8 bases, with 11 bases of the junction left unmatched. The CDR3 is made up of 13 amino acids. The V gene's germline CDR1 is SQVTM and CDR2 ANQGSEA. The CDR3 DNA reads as TGCAGCGCCTACCCACAGGGGGCGACGGGCTACACCTTC. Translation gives CSAYPQGATGYTF.

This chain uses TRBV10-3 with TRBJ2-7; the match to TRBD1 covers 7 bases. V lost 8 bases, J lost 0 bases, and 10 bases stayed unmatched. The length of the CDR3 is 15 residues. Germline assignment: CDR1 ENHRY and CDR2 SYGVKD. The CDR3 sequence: CAIGWVDRISYEQYF. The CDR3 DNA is TGTGCCATCGGTTGGGTGGACAGGATCTCCTACGAGCAGTACTTC.

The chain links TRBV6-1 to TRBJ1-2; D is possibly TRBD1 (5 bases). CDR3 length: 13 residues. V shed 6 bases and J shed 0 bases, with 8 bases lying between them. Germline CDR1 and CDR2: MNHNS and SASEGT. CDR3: CASRMDTNYGYTF. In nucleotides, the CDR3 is TGTGCCAGCAGGATGGACACTAACTATGGCTACACCTTC.

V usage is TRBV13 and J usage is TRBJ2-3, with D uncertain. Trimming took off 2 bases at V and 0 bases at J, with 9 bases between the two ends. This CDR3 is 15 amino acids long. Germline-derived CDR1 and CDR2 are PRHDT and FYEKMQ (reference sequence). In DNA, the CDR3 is TGTGCCAGCAGCTTACGGCGAGCTAGCACAGATACGCAGTATTTT. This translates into CASSLRRASTDTQYF.

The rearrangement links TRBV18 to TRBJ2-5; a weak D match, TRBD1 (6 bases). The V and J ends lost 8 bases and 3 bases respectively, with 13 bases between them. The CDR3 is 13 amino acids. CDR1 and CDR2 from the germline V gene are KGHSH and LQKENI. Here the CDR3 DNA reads TGTGCCAGCCAACGGACAGCTGAAGAGACCCAGTACTTC. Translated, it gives CASQRTAEETQYF.

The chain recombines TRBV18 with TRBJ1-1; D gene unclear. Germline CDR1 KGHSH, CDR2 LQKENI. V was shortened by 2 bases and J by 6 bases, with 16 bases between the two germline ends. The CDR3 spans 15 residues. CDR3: CASSPVAAGRAEAFF. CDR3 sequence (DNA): TGTGCCAGCTCACCAGTTGCGGCCGGGAGGGCTGAAGCTTTCTTT.

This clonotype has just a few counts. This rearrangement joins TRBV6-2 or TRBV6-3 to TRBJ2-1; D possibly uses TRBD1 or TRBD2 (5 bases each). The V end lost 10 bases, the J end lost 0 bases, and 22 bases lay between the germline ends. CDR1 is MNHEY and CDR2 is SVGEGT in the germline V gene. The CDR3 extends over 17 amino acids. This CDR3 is CATIPGPPRPSYNEQFF. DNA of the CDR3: TGTGCCACCATCCCGGGACCCCCACGCCCCTCCTACAATGAGCAGTTCTTC.